Listed here are 20 T cell receptor beta chains from one sample, sequenced in a study of OX40 agonist ivuxolimab in advanced cancers. TCRdb keeps only in-frame clones here, not all; method: immunoSEQ multiplex PCR. In the table there are approximately 70,000 clones, around nine tenths of which are singletons. This material consisted of CD4+ or CD8+ T cells sorted from blood, taken in a trial of the OX40 agonist ivuxolimab. The origin of the receptors is an adult with an advanced solid tumor such as melanoma, head and neck, liver or kidney cancer.

V gene TRBV27 combines with J gene TRBJ1-1; weak D call: TRBD1 (6 bases). Germline loops: CDR1 MNHEY, CDR2 SMNVEV (reference sequence). Deletions cut 4 bases from V and 5 bases from J, with 14 bases between. This CDR3 has 14 amino acids. CDR3 sequence reads: CASSSISQGTEAFF. The CDR3 DNA follows: TGTGCCAGCAGTTCCATCTCCCAGGGGACTGAAGCTTTCTTT.

The chain is built from TRBV25-1 and TRBJ2-7; D ambiguous. Trimming shortened V by 5 bases and J by 3 bases, and 8 bases separated the two germline ends. The CDR3 runs 12 residues. The germline V gene has CDR1 MGHDK and CDR2 SYGVNS. The CDR3 bases are TGTGCCAGCAGTTCAATAGGCTACGAGCAGTACTTC. Translated: CASSSIGYEQYF.

In the case of this clone: One end of the junction varies from germline; a read error may be responsible. V is TRBV10-3 and J is TRBJ1-2; D is ambiguous. Germline values: CDR1 ENHRY, CDR2 SYGVKD. The CDR3 extends over 13 amino acids. CDR3 DNA sequence: TGTGCCATCAGTGATGACACTTATGGAGGCTACGCCTTC. Its translation: CAISDDTYGGYAF.

The chain has TRBV11-1 and TRBJ2-5, with TRBD1 matching 7 bases. This CDR3 spans 17 amino acids. Unmatched junction bases numbered 14, after V lost 5 bases and J lost 2 bases. CDR1 is SGHAT and CDR2 is FQDESV in the germline V gene (reference sequence). The CDR3 is CASSLRRDSYEQETQYF. The DNA of the CDR3 is TGTGCCAGCAGCCTGCGACGGGACAGCTACGAACAAGAGACCCAGTACTTC.

The chain couples TRBV27 to TRBJ1-1, with TRBD1 matching over 7 bases. The germline gives CDR1 MNHEY, CDR2 SMNVEV (reference sequence). The CDR3 contains 14 residues. Unmatched junction bases numbered 7, after V lost 5 bases and J lost 4 bases. The CDR3 DNA is TGTGCCAGCAGTGCAATAGGGGGCGGCACTGAAGCTTTCTTT. Translation gives CASSAIGGGTEAFF.

CDR3 DNA: TGTGCCAGCAGAGGACTCGGGGACCGCCCCGGTGAGCAGTTCTTC. Its protein is CASRGLGDRPGEQFF. This chain connects TRBV25-1 to TRBJ2-1, with D possibly called TRBD1 or TRBD2 (5 bases each). With 6 bases removed from V and 9 bases from J, the gap between germline ends came to 21 bases. CDR1 is MGHDK and CDR2 is SYGVNS in the germline V gene. The CDR3 sequence is 15 residues long.

CDR3 coding DNA: TGTGCCAGCAGTGATTGGCAGGGCAATCAGCCCCAGCATTTT. Translating it yields CASSDWQGNQPQHF. V gene TRBV2 combines with J gene TRBJ1-5; no definite D call. Germline V gene lookup returns CDR1 SNHLY and CDR2 FYNNEI. The V end was cut by 3 bases, the J end by 2 bases, with 8 bases between. This CDR3 has 14 residues. Full variable domain (remainder filled in from reference TRBV2 and TRBJ1-5): EPEVTQTPSHQVTQMGQEVILRCVPISNHLYFYWYRQILGQKVEFLVSFYNNEISEKSEIFDDQFSVERPDGSNFTLKIRSTKLEDSAMYFCASSDWQGNQPQHFGDGTRLSIL.

The chain uses TRBV7-9 and TRBJ1-5, with a tentative D call TRBD1 (6 bases). The CDR3 covers 14 residues. V lost 4 bases to trimming and J lost 5 bases, with 12 bases between them. Germline values: CDR1 SEHNR, CDR2 FQNEAQ (reference sequence). This CDR3 is CASSSGTSYQPQHF. The DNA for the CDR3 is TGTGCCAGCAGCTCCGGGACATCTTATCAGCCCCAGCATTTT.

The J gene is TRBJ2-7, the V gene TRBV5-4, with no clear D. The CDR3 contains 13 residues. The V end was cut by 4 bases, the J end by 4 bases, with 12 bases between. Germline lookup yields CDR1 SGHNT and CDR2 YYREEE (reference sequence). CDR3 region: CASSPEGDYEQYF. CDR3 DNA: TGTGCCAGCAGCCCGGAAGGAGATTACGAGCAGTACTTC.

In this sample, this clone turned up once. The CDR3 loop reads CASSMVADLSTYEQYF. The CDR3 nucleotides are TGTGCCAGTAGTATGGTGGCAGACTTATCGACCTACGAGCAGTACTTC. The chain uses TRBV19 and TRBJ2-7, with D unresolved. Trimming removed 3 bases at V and 2 bases at J, with 17 bases between. CDR3 length: 16 residues. Germline V CDR1 and CDR2: LNHDA, SQIVND (reference sequence).

This chain connects TRBV5-4 to TRBJ1-4, with 9 bases identical to TRBD1. The CDR3 spans 15 residues. J lost 5 bases, V lost 0 bases, and 2 bases had no gene match. The V gene's germline CDR1 is SGHNT and CDR2 YYREEE (reference sequence). CDR3 DNA sequence: TGTGCCAGCAGCTTGGCCGGGACAGGGAATGAAAAACTGTTTTTT. The encoded protein is CASSLAGTGNEKLFF.

The chain is built from TRBV19 and TRBJ2-1; D remains unclear. Germline V gene lookup returns CDR1 LNHDA and CDR2 SQIVND (reference sequence). This CDR3 is 12 amino acids long. Trimming shortened V by 1 base and J by 6 bases, and 4 bases separated the two germline ends. CDR3 nucleotide sequence: TGTGCCAGTAGTATAGGAGTCAATGAGCAGTTCTTC. It specifies CASSIGVNEQFF. Looking up the rest from reference TRBV19 and TRBJ2-1 gives the full variable domain: DGGITQSPKYLFRKEGQNVTLSCEQNLNHDAMYWYRQDPGQGLRLIYYSQIVNDFQKGDIAEGYSVSREKKESFPLTVTSAQKNPTAFYLCASSIGVNEQFFGPGTRLTVL.

J is TRBJ2-7 and V is TRBV30, with 7 bases lining up with TRBD1. J lost 4 bases, V lost 7 bases, and 13 bases had no gene match. The germline V gene encodes CDR1 GTSNPN and CDR2 SVGIG (reference sequence). CDR3 size: 14 residues. This CDR3 is CALEDGAGGYEQYF. The DNA of the CDR3 is TGTGCCTTGGAGGACGGGGCAGGGGGATACGAGCAGTACTTC. Using reference TRBV30 and TRBJ2-7 for the parts outside the CDR3, the full variable domain is SQTIHQWPATLVQPVGSPLSLECTVEGTSNPNLYWYRQAAGRGLQLLFYSVGIGQISSEVPQNLSASRPQDRQFILSSKKLLLSDSGFYLCALEDGAGGYEQYFGPGTRLTVT.

The gene calls are TRBV7-9 and TRBJ2-7; D is ambiguous. CDR1 SEHNR and CDR2 FQNEAQ come from the germline V gene (reference sequence). The CDR3 covers 13 residues. The V end was cut by 4 bases, the J end by 4 bases, with 11 bases between. The CDR3 protein is CASSSVPLYEQYF. The CDR3 region has the DNA TGTGCCAGCAGCTCAGTGCCTCTATACGAGCAGTACTTC.

CDR3 sequence (DNA): TGTGCCAGCAGCTTGGCAGGGAACACTGAAGCTTTCTTT. Encoded protein: CASSLAGNTEAFF. J is TRBJ1-1 and V is TRBV7-8; D ambiguous. This CDR3 is built from 13 residues. Germline V gene sequence: CDR1 SGHVS, CDR2 FQNEAQ. V shed 3 bases and J shed 1 base, with 6 bases lying between them.

This chain joins TRBV19 and TRBJ2-7, with D possibly TRBD1 on 5 matching bases. This CDR3 has 14 amino acids. V was trimmed by 2 bases and J by 2 bases, leaving 10 bases between them. Germline loops: CDR1 LNHDA, CDR2 SQIVND (reference sequence). The CDR3 DNA reads TGTGCCAGTAGTATAACAGGATCCCCCTACGAGCAGTACTTC. Its protein product is CASSITGSPYEQYF.

The V gene is TRBV28, the J gene TRBJ2-2; D unresolved. CDR1 is MDHEN, CDR2 SYDVKM, per germline. CDR3 length: 14 amino acids. Trimming left V 3 bases short and J 4 bases short, with 9 bases between. The CDR3 nucleotides read TGTGCCAGCAGTTTGGACCTCCCCACCGGGGAGCTGTTTTTT. It is translated as CASSLDLPTGELFF. Full variable domain (outside the CDR3, taken from reference TRBV28 and TRBJ2-2): DVKVTQSSRYLVKRTGEKVFLECVQDMDHENMFWYRQDPGLGLRLIYFSYDVKMKEKGDIPEGYSVSREKKERFSLILESASTNQTSMYLCASSLDLPTGELFFGEGSRLTVL.

The chain combines TRBV7-9 with TRBJ2-5; no clear D. Germline loops: CDR1 SEHNR, CDR2 FQNEAQ (reference sequence). V gave up 4 bases and J gave up 3 bases, with 9 bases separating them. This CDR3 is 13 amino acids long. As DNA, the CDR3 is TGTGCCAGCAGCTCAACAGTAGAAGAGACCCAGTACTTC. Translation: CASSSTVEETQYF.

V is TRBV10-3 and J is TRBJ2-3, with 8 bases fitting TRBD2. CDR1 is ENHRY, CDR2 SYGVKD, per germline. The CDR3 covers 16 residues. With 11 bases clipped from V and 1 base from J, the junction kept 14 bases outside the gene matches. CDR3 in DNA: TGTGCCTCAAGAGCCGGGAGGGCCGTCGGCACAGATACGCAGTATTTT. This translates into CASRAGRAVGTDTQYF.

The chain is built from TRBV19 and TRBJ1-3; D gene uncertain. The V end lost 3 bases, the J end lost 0 bases, and 12 bases lay between the germline ends. The CDR3 length is 16 residues. In germline, CDR1 is LNHDA, CDR2 SQIVND (reference sequence). DNA of the CDR3: TGTGCCAGTAGTATCGGTCAGATCCACTCTGGAAACACCATATATTTT. Amino acids: CASSIGQIHSGNTIYF.